Shown below are 18 T cell receptor beta chains from a single sample sequenced in a study of T cell repertoires in cytomegalovirus infection (dated by TCRdb to about 2019). Their antigens remain unidentified. Sequencer: Illumina HiSeq 1500. TCRdb reworked the public reads: Q25 trimming with fastp, MiXCR clone assembly, productive beta chains retained. When rows share a CDR3 protein, they turn into one entry using the most common DNA and genes. The sample profile shows 110,000 to 150,000 distinct CDR3 sequences; about 32% of them were found once. Of the sample, 52% is held by the ten largest clones. The sample's treatment or condition label, in plain terms: in vitro stimulation with specific CMV peptide epitopes to enrich CMV-specific T cells. The material sequenced was CD8+ T cells from cultured PBMCs, taken from culture after CMV antigen stimulation. These receptor sequences come from a human donor in good health (CMV status not recorded). Some clones in this sample may be carry-over from other donors' samples.

This chain links TRBV11-2 with TRBJ2-1; the D is unclear. Germline V gene sequence: CDR1 SGHAT, CDR2 FQNNGV. V was pared by 4 bases and J by 7 bases, with 14 bases between. The CDR3 is 14 amino acids. CDR3 region: CASSSVTGLNEQFF. The CDR3 coding sequence is TGTGCCAGCAGCTCCGTGACCGGATTAAATGAGCAGTTCTTC.

The chain links TRBV27 to TRBJ2-3, with D perhaps matching TRBD1 (6 bases). Trimming pared 3 bases from V and 0 bases from J, leaving 10 bases between. The CDR3 sequence is 15 residues long. Germline assignment: CDR1 MNHEY and CDR2 SMNVEV (reference sequence). CDR3 DNA sequence: TGTGCCAGCAGTTTCACAGGGCTGAGCACAGATACGCAGTATTTT. Translation: CASSFTGLSTDTQYF.

The table lists this clonotype with many counts. The CDR3 coding sequence is TGCAGCGTTGAAGGGGGCACATCTAACTATGGCTACACCTTC. Translating gives CSVEGGTSNYGYTF. V and J are TRBV29-1 and TRBJ1-2, with a weak D call TRBD1 (5 bases). The CDR3 is 14 residues long. The V end was cut by 1 base, the J end by 0 bases, with 9 bases between. The germline CDR1 and CDR2 sequences are SQVTM and ANQGSEA.

V and J are TRBV7-9 and TRBJ1-1, with a possible D match to TRBD1 (5 bases). The V gene lost 7 bases and the J gene lost 8 bases, with 11 bases spanning the gap. CDR1 and CDR2 from the germline V gene are SEHNR and FQNEAQ (reference sequence). CDR3 length equals 11 residues. In DNA form, the CDR3 reads TGTGCCAGCAAAATCGGACAAGAAGCTTTCTTT. As protein: CASKIGQEAFF.

The V and J genes are TRBV7-9 and TRBJ2-7, with 12 bases identical to TRBD2. Germline CDR1 and CDR2: SEHNR and FQNEAQ (reference sequence). This CDR3 is built from 16 residues. Trimming at V came to 3 bases and at J to 2 bases, leaving 5 bases not matched to a gene. The CDR3 DNA sequence: TGTGCCAGCAGCTTTAGGGCTAGCGGGGGGGCCTACGAGCAGTACTTC. Amino acids: CASSFRASGGAYEQYF.

The rearrangement joins TRBV24-1 to TRBJ2-2; D uncertain. V dropped 5 bases and J dropped 3 bases, with 3 bases sitting between them. The CDR3 has 12 residues. In germline, CDR1 is KGHDR, CDR2 SFDVKD. The chain's CDR3 is CATSGDTGELFF. The CDR3 bases are TGTGCCACCAGTGGGGACACCGGGGAGCTGTTTTTT.

The chain combines TRBV11-2 with TRBJ2-1; D is uncertain. Between the trimmed V and J ends, which lost 5 bases and 4 bases, there was a span of 9 bases. The length of the CDR3 is 13 residues. Germline V lookup: CDR1 SGHAT, CDR2 FQNNGV. The CDR3 loop reads CASSPELYNEQFF. The CDR3 DNA reads as TGTGCCAGCAGCCCAGAACTGTACAATGAGCAGTTCTTC. The full variable domain, in which reference TRBV11-2 and TRBJ2-1 provide the parts outside the CDR3, is EAGVAQSPRYKIIEKRQSVAFWCNPISGHATLYWYQQILGQGPKLLIQFQNNGVVDDSQLPKDRFSAERLKGVDSTLKIQPAKLEDSAVYLCASSPELYNEQFFGPGTRLTVL.

The chain has TRBV14 and TRBJ2-3; TRBD1 matches 11 bases. V lost 4 bases, J lost 6 bases, and 9 bases stayed unmatched. Germline V gene data show CDR1 as SGHDN and CDR2 as FVKESK. This CDR3 region has 16 residues. DNA of the CDR3: TGTGCCAGCAGCCCCGGTAGGACAGGGGGCGGCGATACGCAGTATTTT. This sequence encodes CASSPGRTGGGDTQYF.

This clonotype was seen a few times. This chain uses TRBV7-9 with TRBJ1-1; D gene uncertain. Trimming removed 1 base from V and 1 base from J, with 7 bases in between. The length of the CDR3 is 14 residues. Germline V gene data show CDR1 as SEHNR and CDR2 as FQNEAQ (reference sequence). CDR3 residues: CASSLGVPNTEAFF. The CDR3 DNA reads TGTGCCAGCAGCTTAGGGGTCCCGAACACTGAAGCTTTCTTT.

This clonotype was recorded a few times. The chain couples TRBV12-3 or TRBV12-4 to TRBJ2-1; no definite D call. This CDR3 spans 14 amino acids. Between the trimmed V and J ends, which lost 3 bases and 1 base, there was a span of 7 bases. The DNA of the CDR3 is TGTGCCAGCAGTTTGGATATTTCCTACAATGAGCAGTTCTTC. Translated: CASSLDISYNEQFF.

The chain employs TRBV6-1 and TRBJ1-1; the D is unclear. Trimming removed 5 bases at V and 11 bases at J, with 18 bases between. CDR1 MNHNS and CDR2 SASEGT come from the germline V gene. The CDR3 runs 13 residues. CDR3 region: CASSYGVAGRAFF. The DNA of the CDR3 is TGTGCCAGCAGTTATGGCGTTGCAGGCCGGGCTTTCTTT.

This clonotype was seen a handful of times. The V gene is TRBV11-2, the J gene TRBJ2-2; 9 bases map to TRBD1. V was pared by 5 bases and J by 5 bases, with 3 bases of the junction left unmatched. The CDR3 covers 14 residues. CDR1 is SGHAT and CDR2 is FQNNGV in the germline V gene. CDR3 DNA: TGTGCCAGCAGCGGCGGACAGGGGACCGGGGAGCTGTTTTTT. Its translation: CASSGGQGTGELFF.

This sequence joins TRBV5-1 and TRBJ1-1; 9 positions agree with TRBD1. CDR3 length: 13 amino acids. In germline, CDR1 is SGHRS, CDR2 YFSETQ. Unmatched junction bases numbered 2, after V lost 4 bases and J lost 4 bases. The CDR3 loop is CASSGDRATEAFF. CDR3 nucleotide sequence: TGCGCCAGCAGCGGGGACAGGGCCACTGAAGCTTTCTTT.

The chain links TRBV7-2 to TRBJ2-1, with D possibly TRBD2 on 6 matching bases. V was cut by 3 bases and J by 7 bases, with 16 bases left in between. There are 15 residues in the CDR3. In germline, CDR1 is SGHTA, CDR2 FQGNSA. CDR3 region: CASSFWVGGGNEQFF. CDR3 DNA: TGTGCCAGCAGCTTTTGGGTGGGGGGAGGTAATGAGCAGTTCTTC.

The V call is TRBV11-2, the J call TRBJ2-3, with D unclear. The CDR3 loop spans 16 amino acids. From germline, CDR1 is SGHAT and CDR2 FQNNGV. V gave up 0 bases and J gave up 0 bases, with 10 bases separating them. The CDR3 DNA follows: TGTGCCAGCAGCTTAGATAGCATAACTAGCACAGATACGCAGTATTTT. This encodes CASSLDSITSTDTQYF.

The V and J genes are TRBV5-4 and TRBJ2-1; 7 nucleotides line up with TRBD1. Losses at the gene ends were 4 bases for V and 9 bases for J; bases not matched to a gene: 7. CDR1 SGHNT and CDR2 YYREEE come from the germline V gene (reference sequence). The CDR3 totals 13 residues. CDR3 coding DNA: TGTGCCAGCAGCCCGGACAGGTCGAGTGAGCAGTTCTTC. Protein sequence: CASSPDRSSEQFF. Full variable domain (outside the CDR3, taken from reference TRBV5-4 and TRBJ2-1): ETGVTQSPTHLIKTRGQQVTLRCSSQSGHNTVSWYQQALGQGPQFIFQYYREEENGRGNFPPRFSGLQFPNYSSELNVNALELDDSALYLCASSPDRSSEQFFGPGTRLTVL.

This clonotype was seen only a few times. The chain's CDR3 is CASSQDPGQGFNQPQHF. The CDR3 bases are TGTGCCAGCAGCCAAGATCCGGGACAGGGCTTCAATCAGCCCCAGCATTTT. This chain joins TRBV4-2 and TRBJ1-5, with 9 bases aligning to TRBD1. The V and J ends lost 0 bases and 3 bases, in that order; junction bases with no gene match: 6. The CDR3 is 17 amino acids. The germline V gene encodes CDR1 LGHNA and CDR2 YNFKEQ.

This CDR3 reads CASSLGTSGNTIYF. In DNA, the CDR3 is TGTGCCAGCAGTTTGGGCACTTCTGGAAACACCATATATTTT. This sequence joins TRBV28 and TRBJ1-3, with D unclear. The CDR3 runs 14 residues. V dropped 3 bases and J dropped 1 base, with 7 bases sitting between them. Germline assignment: CDR1 MDHEN and CDR2 SYDVKM. The full variable domain, with the rest looked up from reference TRBV28 and TRBJ1-3, is DVKVTQSSRYLVKRTGEKVFLECVQDMDHENMFWYRQDPGLGLRLIYFSYDVKMKEKGDIPEGYSVSREKKERFSLILESASTNQTSMYLCASSLGTSGNTIYFGEGSWLTVV.